This record covers a single T cell receptor (beta chain). Profiling relied on immunoSEQ multiplex PCR, and the TCRdb table lists in-frame clones only, not all of them. Found here are around 250,000 clones, around 88% of them singletons; the top ten hold about 1.2%. This record comes from a study of blood T cell repertoires in COVID-19. Per the germline V gene, CDR1 is MNHEY and CDR2 is SMNVEV (reference sequence). The V gene lost 5 bases and the J gene lost 6 bases, with 19 bases spanning the gap. The CDR3 extends over 15 amino acids. Ages ranged from 18 to 89 years, with residence in around 24 US areas.

The source is a woman in her thirties or forties with acute COVID-19. The V and J genes are TRBV27 and TRBJ1-2; D is possibly TRBD1 (5 bases). Sequences were obtained from PBMCs or T cells enriched from blood (not recorded which). The CDR3 reads CASSPLGGSKDGYTF. CDR3 bases: TGTGCCAGCAGTCCCCTCGGGGGGTCAAAGGATGGCTACACCTTC.